This T cell receptor (beta chain) was found in a study of response to subunit inactivated influenza vaccine (dated by TCRdb to between 2017 and 2018). At the level of the whole study: Deep quantitative T cell receptor repertoire profiling was used in the study to track responses to a trivalent subunit inactivated influenza vaccine.

V and J are truncated by 3 bases and 0 bases respectively, leaving an intervening sequence of 4 bases. The CDR3 holds 14 amino acids from the cysteine to the phenylalanine. Only the CDR3 portion is preserved as DNA: 42 bases, with reading frame beginning at the first base. Per the germline V gene, SGHRS is the CDR1 and YFSETQ is the CDR2. Library construction relied on RT-PCR. The reads were generated on an Illumina HiSeq 2500. TCRdb handled the public reads itself, with Q25 trimming in fastp and clone calling in MiXCR, and kept productive beta chains. Rows matching on CDR3 protein sequence are summarized as one entry with the most common DNA and genes. Here the sample has roughly 500,000 distinct CDR3 sequences; about 15% occur a single time. Together, the top ten hold less than 4% of the sample. This clonotype was detected ten times or more. No cognate antigen has been identified for it. Nothing much larger sits one base from this clone, and base qualities are not available.

On the study overall, not on this receptor specifically: The authors suggested that each seasonal influenza vaccination may recruit only a limited number of new T cells.

This TCR derives from a man in his fifties or sixties who received an inactivated influenza vaccine. Donor details come from another sample of the same person, matched by shared clones. The rearrangement joined TRBV5-1 to TRBJ2-6, with the D gene call left open. The sample consisted of CD4+ T cells sorted from PBMCs, taken less than 30 months after vaccination. The nucleotide sequence is TGCGCCAGCAGCTCAAGCTCTGGGGCCAACGTCCTGACTTTC. Its protein product is CASSSSSGANVLTF.